The 6 T cell receptor beta chains listed next were all sequenced from one sample in a study of cytomegalovirus exposure and HLA in healthy donors. Researchers ran the PCR with 60 Vbeta and 13 Jbeta primers. Measured with immunoSEQ multiplex PCR; TCRdb has only the in-frame clones, and not every one. Of about 140,000 clones listed, 60% to 85% are singletons. Input material: PBMCs. The receptor source for this set is a man between 18 and 35 years old in good health and CMV-seronegative.

Details on this clone: At one end, the junction sequence differs from germline, possibly due to a read error. The gene calls are TRBV6-6 and TRBJ2-7; possibly TRBD2 for D (6 bases). Per the germline V gene, CDR1 is MNHNY and CDR2 is SVGAGI (reference sequence). The CDR3 is 16 amino acids. The CDR3 protein is CASSYGIRDSRYEPYF. DNA of the CDR3: TGTGCCAGCAGTTACGGTATTAGGGACTCTAGATACGAGCCGTACTTC.

The CDR3 region is CASSDRTGGDGYTF. The DNA for the CDR3 is TGTGCCAGCAGCGACAGGACAGGGGGCGATGGCTACACCTTC. The gene calls are TRBV9 and TRBJ1-2; TRBD1 matches 11 bases. The CDR3 spans 14 residues. V was clipped by 3 bases and J by 6 bases; unmatched bases: 4. Germline V gene sequence: CDR1 SGDLS, CDR2 YYNGEE.

The gene calls are TRBV27 and TRBJ2-7, with 8 bases lining up with TRBD1. The CDR3 contains 13 residues. Germline CDR1 reads MNHEY; CDR2 reads SMNVEV (reference sequence). Trimming cost V 2 bases and J 5 bases; bases outside gene matches: 2. CDR3 amino acids: CASSLGQGDEQYF. The CDR3 DNA sequence: TGTGCCAGCAGTTTAGGACAGGGCGACGAGCAGTACTTC.

The chain couples TRBV27 to TRBJ1-2; 9 nucleotides line up with TRBD1. V lost 5 bases, J lost 7 bases, and 5 bases stayed unmatched. The CDR3 consists of 13 residues. Germline CDR1 reads MNHEY; CDR2 reads SMNVEV (reference sequence). The CDR3 DNA sequence: TGTGCCAGCAGTAGGGACAGGGAGGCTGGCTACACCTTC. This translates into CASSRDREAGYTF.

This clone appeared a few times. The J gene is TRBJ2-1, the V gene TRBV29-1; TRBD2 matches 12 bases. CDR1 is SQVTM and CDR2 is ANQGSEA in the germline V gene. The ends lost 3 bases at V and 6 bases at J; junction bases unmatched: 3. The CDR3 spans 14 residues. The CDR3 reads CSVDGLAGFNEQFF. The CDR3 nucleotides read TGCAGCGTTGACGGACTAGCGGGGTTCAATGAGCAGTTCTTC.

This clone was counted once. This chain links TRBV18 with TRBJ1-6; TRBD1 matches at 7 bases. The germline V gene has CDR1 KGHSH and CDR2 LQKENI. V gave up 4 bases and J gave up 6 bases; unmatched junction bases: 3. CDR3 size: 14 residues. The chain's CDR3 is CASSLDRVNSPLHF. The CDR3 DNA follows: TGTGCCAGCTCACTAGACAGGGTTAATTCACCCCTCCACTTT.